The present entry profiles one T cell receptor beta chain with its context. Antigen unknown. The entry originates in a study of cytomegalovirus exposure and HLA in healthy donors. Study-level findings and limits: In vitro confirmation showed a few CMV-associated chains to be CMV antigen specific.

The PCR made use of 60 Vbeta and 13 Jbeta primers. Profiling relied on immunoSEQ multiplex PCR, and the TCRdb table lists in-frame clones only, not all of them. The data contain 90,000 to 110,000 clones, more than 9.5% of them seen just once; the ten biggest clones take up about a sixth. The source material was PBMCs. The sequence was collected from a man aged 40-55 years in good health and CMV-seropositive.

CDR3 coding DNA: TGTGCCAGCAGCTTACAGGGAGGATCCTACGAGCAGTACTTC. Its translation is CASSLQGGSYEQYF. The gene calls are TRBV7-2 and TRBJ2-7; D possibly corresponds to TRBD2 (6 bases). The germline gives CDR1 SGHTA, CDR2 FQGNSA. Trimming removed 2 bases from V and 1 base from J, with 9 bases in between. The CDR3 consists of 14 residues.